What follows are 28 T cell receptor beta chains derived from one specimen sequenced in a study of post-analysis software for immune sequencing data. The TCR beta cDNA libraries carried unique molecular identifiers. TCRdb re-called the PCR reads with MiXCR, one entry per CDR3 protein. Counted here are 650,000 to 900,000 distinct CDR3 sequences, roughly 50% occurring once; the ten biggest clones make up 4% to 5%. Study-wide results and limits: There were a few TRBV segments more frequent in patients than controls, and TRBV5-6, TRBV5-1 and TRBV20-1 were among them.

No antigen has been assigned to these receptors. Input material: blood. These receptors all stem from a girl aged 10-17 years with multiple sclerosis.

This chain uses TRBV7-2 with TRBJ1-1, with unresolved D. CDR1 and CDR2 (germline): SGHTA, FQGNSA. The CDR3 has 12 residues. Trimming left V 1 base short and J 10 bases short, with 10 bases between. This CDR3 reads CASSLGGAIAFF. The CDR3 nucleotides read TGTGCCAGCAGCTTAGGTGGCGCGATAGCTTTCTTT.

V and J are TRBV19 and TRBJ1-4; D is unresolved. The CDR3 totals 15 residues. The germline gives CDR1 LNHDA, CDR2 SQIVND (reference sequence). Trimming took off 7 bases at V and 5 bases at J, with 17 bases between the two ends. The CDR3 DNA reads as TGTGCCAGTACCCGGGCGAGGAGACAAAATGAAAAACTGTTTTTT. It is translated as CASTRARRQNEKLFF.

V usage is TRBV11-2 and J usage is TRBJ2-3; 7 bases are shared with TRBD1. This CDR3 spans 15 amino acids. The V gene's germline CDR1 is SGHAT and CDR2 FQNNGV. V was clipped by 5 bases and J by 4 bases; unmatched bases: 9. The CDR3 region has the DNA TGTGCCAGCAGCCCGCGGACAGGCTTGGCAGATACGCAGTATTTT. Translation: CASSPRTGLADTQYF.

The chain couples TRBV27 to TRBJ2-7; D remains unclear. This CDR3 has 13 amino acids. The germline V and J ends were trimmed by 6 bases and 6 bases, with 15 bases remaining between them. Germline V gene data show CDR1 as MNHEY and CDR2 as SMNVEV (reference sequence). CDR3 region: CASRLSDFGEQYF. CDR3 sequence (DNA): TGTGCCAGCAGACTCTCGGATTTTGGCGAGCAGTACTTC.

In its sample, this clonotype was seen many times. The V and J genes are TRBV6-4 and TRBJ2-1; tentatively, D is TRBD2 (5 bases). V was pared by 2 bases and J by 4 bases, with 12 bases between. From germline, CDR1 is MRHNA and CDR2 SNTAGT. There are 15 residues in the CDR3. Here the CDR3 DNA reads TGTGCCAGCAGTGACGGACTTCAAGGGTACAATGAGCAGTTCTTC. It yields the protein CASSDGLQGYNEQFF.

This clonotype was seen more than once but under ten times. CDR3 in DNA: TGTGCCAGCAGCTTAGATGGCAGCCAAGAGACCCAGTACTTC. This encodes CASSLDGSQETQYF. The gene calls are TRBV7-2 and TRBJ2-5, with unresolved D. Trimming removed 1 base at V and 1 base at J, with 7 bases between. Germline CDR1 reads SGHTA; CDR2 reads FQGNSA. CDR3 size: 14 residues.

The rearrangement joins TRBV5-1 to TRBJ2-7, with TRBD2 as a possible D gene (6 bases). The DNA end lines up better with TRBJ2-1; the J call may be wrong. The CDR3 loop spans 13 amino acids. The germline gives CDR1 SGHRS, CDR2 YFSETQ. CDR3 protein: CASSPGAINEQFF. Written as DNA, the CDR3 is TGCGCCAGCAGCCCGGGAGCTATCAATGAGCAGTTCTTC.

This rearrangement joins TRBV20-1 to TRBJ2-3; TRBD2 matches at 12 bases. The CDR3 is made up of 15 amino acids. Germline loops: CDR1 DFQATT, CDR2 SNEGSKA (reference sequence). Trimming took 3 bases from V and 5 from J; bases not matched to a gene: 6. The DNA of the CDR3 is TGCAGTGCTAGTTTTTCTAGCGGGAGGGAAGATACGCAGTATTTT. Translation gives CSASFSSGREDTQYF.

The DNA for the CDR3 is TGTGCCATCACAAGTCGCCCCGGGGACGAGCAGTACTTC. As protein: CAITSRPGDEQYF. The rearrangement joins TRBV10-3 to TRBJ2-5; D possibly corresponds to TRBD2 (5 bases). The J call is in doubt because the DNA end fits TRBJ2-7 better. CDR1 and CDR2 (germline): ENHRY, SYGVKD. This CDR3 is 13 amino acids long.

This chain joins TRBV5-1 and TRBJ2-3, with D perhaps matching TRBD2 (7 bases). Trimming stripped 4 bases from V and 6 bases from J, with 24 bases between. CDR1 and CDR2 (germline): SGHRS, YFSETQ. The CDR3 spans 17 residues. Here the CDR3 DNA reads TGCGCCAGCAGCCCCAAGATGGCGGGAGTAGGGGGGGATACGCAGTATTTT. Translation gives CASSPKMAGVGGDTQYF.

CDR3 sequence: CASSLDRGAGEQYF. The DNA of the CDR3 is TGCGCCAGCAGCTTGGATCGGGGAGCGGGCGAGCAGTACTTC. This chain uses TRBV5-1 with TRBJ2-5; a possible D gene is TRBD2 (6 bases). The DNA end is more similar to TRBJ2-7, so the J call may be wrong. The CDR3 loop spans 14 amino acids. The germline CDR1 and CDR2 sequences are SGHRS and YFSETQ.

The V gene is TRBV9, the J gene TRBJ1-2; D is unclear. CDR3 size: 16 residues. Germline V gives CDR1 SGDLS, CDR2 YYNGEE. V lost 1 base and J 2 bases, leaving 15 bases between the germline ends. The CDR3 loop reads CASSVTPLTENYGYTF. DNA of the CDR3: TGTGCCAGCAGCGTAACGCCATTGACGGAGAACTATGGCTACACCTTC.

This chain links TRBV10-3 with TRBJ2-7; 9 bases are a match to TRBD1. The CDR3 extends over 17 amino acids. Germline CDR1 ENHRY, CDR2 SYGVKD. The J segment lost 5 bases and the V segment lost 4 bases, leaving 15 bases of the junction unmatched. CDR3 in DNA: TGTGCCATCAGTGGTGAACAGGGGGCCTTCGAGGCGCACGAGCAGTACTTC. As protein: CAISGEQGAFEAHEQYF.

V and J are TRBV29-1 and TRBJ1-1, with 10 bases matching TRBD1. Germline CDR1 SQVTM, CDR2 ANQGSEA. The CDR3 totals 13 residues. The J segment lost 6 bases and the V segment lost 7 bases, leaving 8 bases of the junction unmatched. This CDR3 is CSGRTGGCSEAFF. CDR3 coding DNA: TGCAGCGGACGGACAGGGGGATGTTCTGAAGCTTTCTTT. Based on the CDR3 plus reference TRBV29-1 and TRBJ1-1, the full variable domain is SAVISQKPSRDICQRGTSLTIQCQVDSQVTMMFWYRQQPGQSLTLIATANQGSEATYESGFVIDKFPISRPNLTFSTLTVSNMSPEDSSIYLCSGRTGGCSEAFFGQGTRLTVV.

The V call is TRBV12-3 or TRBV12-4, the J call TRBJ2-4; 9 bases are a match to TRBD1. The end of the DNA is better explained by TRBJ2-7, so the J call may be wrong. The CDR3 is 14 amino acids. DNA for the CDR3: TGTGCCAGCAGTCACCCCGGGACAGGGAACGAGCAGTACTTC. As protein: CASSHPGTGNEQYF.

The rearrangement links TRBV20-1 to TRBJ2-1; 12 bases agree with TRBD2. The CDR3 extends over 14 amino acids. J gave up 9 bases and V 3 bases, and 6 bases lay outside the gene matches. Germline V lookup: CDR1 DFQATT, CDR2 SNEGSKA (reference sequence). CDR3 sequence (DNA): TGCAGTGCTAGCCTGACTAGCGGGAGTGGTGAGCAGTTCTTC. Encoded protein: CSASLTSGSGEQFF.

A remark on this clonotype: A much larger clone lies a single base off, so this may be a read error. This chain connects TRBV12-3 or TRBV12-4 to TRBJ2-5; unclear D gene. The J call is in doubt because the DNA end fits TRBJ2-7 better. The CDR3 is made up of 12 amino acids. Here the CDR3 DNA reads TGTGCCAGCGGGATTAGCCGCTCCGAGCAGTACTTC. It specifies CASGISRSEQYF.

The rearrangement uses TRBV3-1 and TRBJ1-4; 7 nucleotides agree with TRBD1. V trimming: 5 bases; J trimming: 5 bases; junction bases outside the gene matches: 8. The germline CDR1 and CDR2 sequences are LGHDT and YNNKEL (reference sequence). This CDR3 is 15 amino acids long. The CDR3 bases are TGTGCCAGCAGCGCAAGACAACAGGGGAATGAAAAACTGTTTTTT. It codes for CASSARQQGNEKLFF.

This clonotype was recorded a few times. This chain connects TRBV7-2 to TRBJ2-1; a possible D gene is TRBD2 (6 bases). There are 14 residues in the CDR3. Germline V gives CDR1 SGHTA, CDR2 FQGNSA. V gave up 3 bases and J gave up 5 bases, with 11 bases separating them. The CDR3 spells CASSLTRGDNEQFF. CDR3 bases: TGTGCCAGCAGCTTGACTAGGGGTGACAATGAGCAGTTCTTC. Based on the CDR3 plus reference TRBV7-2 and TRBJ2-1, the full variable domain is GAGVSQSPSNKVTEKGKDVELRCDPISGHTALYWYRQSLGQGLEFLIYFQGNSAPDKSGLPSDRFSAERTGGSVSTLTIQRTQQEDSAVYLCASSLTRGDNEQFFGPGTRLTVL.

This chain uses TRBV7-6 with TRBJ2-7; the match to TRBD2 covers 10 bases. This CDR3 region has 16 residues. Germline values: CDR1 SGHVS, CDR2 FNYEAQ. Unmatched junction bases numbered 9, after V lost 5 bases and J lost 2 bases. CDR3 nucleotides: TGTGCCAGCAGCCCTAGCGGGGGTGGGATCACCTACGAGCAGTACTTC. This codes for CASSPSGGGITYEQYF.

The CDR3 DNA is TGTGCCACCACCGGGACTAGCGGGGGAACTAGCACAGATACGCAGTATTTT. As protein: CATTGTSGGTSTDTQYF. The chain combines TRBV15 with TRBJ2-3, with 14 nucleotides matching TRBD2. Germline assignment: CDR1 LNHNV and CDR2 YYDKDF (reference sequence). J was trimmed by 0 bases and V by 7 bases; bases with no gene match: 6. The length of the CDR3 is 17 residues.

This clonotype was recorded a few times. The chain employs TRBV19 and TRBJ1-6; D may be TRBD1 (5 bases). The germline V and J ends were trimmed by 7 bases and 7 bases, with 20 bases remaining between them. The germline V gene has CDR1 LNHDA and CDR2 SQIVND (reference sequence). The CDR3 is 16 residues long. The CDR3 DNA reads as TGTGCCAGTACTCAAGGATGGCAGGCAGGGAATTCACCCCTCCACTTT. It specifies CASTQGWQAGNSPLHF. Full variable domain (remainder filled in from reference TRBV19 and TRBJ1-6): DGGITQSPKYLFRKEGQNVTLSCEQNLNHDAMYWYRQDPGQGLRLIYYSQIVNDFQKGDIAEGYSVSREKKESFPLTVTSAQKNPTAFYLCASTQGWQAGNSPLHFGNGTRLTVT.

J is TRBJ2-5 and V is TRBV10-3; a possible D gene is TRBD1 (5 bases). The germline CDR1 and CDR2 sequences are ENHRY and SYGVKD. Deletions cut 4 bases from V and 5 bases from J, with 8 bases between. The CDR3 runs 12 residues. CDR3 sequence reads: CAISVAGETQYF. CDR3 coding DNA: TGTGCCATCAGTGTTGCAGGGGAGACCCAGTACTTC.

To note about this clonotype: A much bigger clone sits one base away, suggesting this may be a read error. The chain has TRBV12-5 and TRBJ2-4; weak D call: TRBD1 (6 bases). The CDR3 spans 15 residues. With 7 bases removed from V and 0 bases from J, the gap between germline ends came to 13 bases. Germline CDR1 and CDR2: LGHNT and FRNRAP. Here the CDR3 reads CASAWGTRAKNIQYF. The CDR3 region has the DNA TGTGCTAGTGCCTGGGGGACACGAGCCAAAAACATTCAGTACTTC.

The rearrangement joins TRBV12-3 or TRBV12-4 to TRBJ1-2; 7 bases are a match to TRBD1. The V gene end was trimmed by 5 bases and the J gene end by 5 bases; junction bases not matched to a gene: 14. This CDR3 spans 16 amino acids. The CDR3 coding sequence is TGTGCCAGCAGTGATAGCAGGGGGGAACTTGCGTATGGCTACACCTTC. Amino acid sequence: CASSDSRGELAYGYTF.

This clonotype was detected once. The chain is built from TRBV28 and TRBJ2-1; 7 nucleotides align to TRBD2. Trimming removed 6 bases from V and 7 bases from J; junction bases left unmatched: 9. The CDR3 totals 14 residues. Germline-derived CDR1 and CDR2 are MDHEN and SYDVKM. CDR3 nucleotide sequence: TGTGCCAGCAGCCAAGCCAGAGCGGGGAATGAGCAGTTCTTC. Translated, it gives CASSQARAGNEQFF.

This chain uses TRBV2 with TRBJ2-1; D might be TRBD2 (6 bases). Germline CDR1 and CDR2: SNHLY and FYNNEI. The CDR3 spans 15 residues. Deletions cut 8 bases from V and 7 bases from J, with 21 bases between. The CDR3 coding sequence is TGTGCCAGCGCGTCAGGGACTTTACCCCGGAATGAGCAGTTCTTC. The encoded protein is CASASGTLPRNEQFF. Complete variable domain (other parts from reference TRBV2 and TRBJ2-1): EPEVTQTPSHQVTQMGQEVILRCVPISNHLYFYWYRQILGQKVEFLVSFYNNEISEKSEIFDDQFSVERPDGSNFTLKIRSTKLEDSAMYFCASASGTLPRNEQFFGPGTRLTVL.

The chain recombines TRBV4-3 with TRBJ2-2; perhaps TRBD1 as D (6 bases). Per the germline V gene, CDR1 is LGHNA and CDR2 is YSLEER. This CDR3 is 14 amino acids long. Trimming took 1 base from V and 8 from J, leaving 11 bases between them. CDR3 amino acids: CASSQGQAIGELFF. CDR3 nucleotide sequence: TGCGCCAGCAGCCAAGGACAGGCAATTGGGGAGCTGTTTTTT.